This record covers a single TCR beta chain. This specimen belongs to a study of T cell changes during pregnancy in multiple sclerosis. TCRdb's table, derived via immunoSEQ multiplex PCR, lists solely in-frame clones and lacks some. The sample consists of around 60,000 clones, 85% to 95% of them appearing once. CDR1 is SEHNR, CDR2 FQNEAQ, per germline (reference sequence). The length of the CDR3 is 16 residues. V lost 5 bases to trimming and J lost 5 bases; unmatched junction nucleotides: 12. The starting material was CD8+ T cells from peripheral blood mononuclear cells, obtained in the third trimester of pregnancy. The receptor comes from a female donor with multiple sclerosis, enrolled in a pregnancy study. The chain joins TRBV7-9 to TRBJ2-5, with 9 bases identical to TRBD1. The CDR3 nucleotides read TGTGCCAGCAGCGCGAGGACAGGGGTCGGTCATGAGACCCAGTACTTC. As protein: CASSARTGVGHETQYF.